One and the same sample provided the 29 T cell receptor beta chains below, sequenced in a study of blood T cell repertoires in COVID-19. TCRdb's table, derived via immunoSEQ multiplex PCR, lists solely in-frame clones and lacks some. The repertoire includes more than 95,000 clones, around 84% of them detected once, and 9.5% to 15% sits in the top ten. The sequenced material came from peripheral blood. Every receptor here comes from a human donor in a cohort sampled during active COVID-19.

The J gene is TRBJ2-1, the V gene TRBV10-1, with 10 bases lining up with TRBD2. Germline V gene sequence: CDR1 WNHNN, CDR2 SYGVQD (reference sequence). There are 15 residues in the CDR3. V dropped 3 bases and J dropped 6; count of bases not matched to a gene: 5. CDR3: CASSEAGGKSNEQFF. The DNA of the CDR3 is TGCGCCAGCAGTGAAGCGGGGGGGAAATCCAATGAGCAGTTCTTC.

V usage is TRBV4-1 and J usage is TRBJ1-2, with D maybe TRBD1 (5 bases). Trimming cost V 0 bases and J 4 bases, with 12 bases left between them. CDR1 is MGHRA, CDR2 YSYEKL, per germline. The CDR3 runs to 15 residues. CDR3 DNA: TGCGCCAGCAGCCAAGATCTGACAGCACTCTATGGCTACACCTTC. It yields the protein CASSQDLTALYGYTF.

This CDR3 reads CASSLGGVKETQYF. For the CDR3, the DNA is TGTGCCAGCAGCCTAGGGGGGGTTAAGGAGACCCAGTACTTC. The chain joins TRBV7-8 to TRBJ2-5; perhaps TRBD2 as D (7 bases). The CDR3 is made up of 14 amino acids. Germline V gives CDR1 SGHVS, CDR2 FQNEAQ. Trimming took off 5 bases at V and 5 bases at J, with 15 bases between the two ends.

The gene calls are TRBV11-2 and TRBJ1-6; D not resolved. CDR3 size: 13 residues. The V gene's germline CDR1 is SGHAT and CDR2 FQNNGV. V shed 5 bases and J shed 9 bases, with 11 bases lying between them. CDR3 in DNA: TGTGCCAGCAGCGCTTACGGTTTTTCACCCCTCCACTTT. This encodes CASSAYGFSPLHF.

The chain joins TRBV30 to TRBJ1-2, with D maybe TRBD1 (5 bases). Germline V gives CDR1 GTSNPN, CDR2 SVGIG (reference sequence). This CDR3 is 12 amino acids long. V lost 3 bases and J lost 6, with 11 bases in between. The CDR3 reads CAWRPGRDGYTF. CDR3 sequence (DNA): TGTGCCTGGAGACCAGGGAGGGATGGCTACACCTTC.

This clone has ten or more counts. V is TRBV7-2 and J is TRBJ2-7; perhaps TRBD1 as D (7 bases). Germline V gene data show CDR1 as SGHTA and CDR2 as FQGNSA. This CDR3 contains 14 residues. The V and J ends lost 4 bases and 7 bases respectively, with 17 bases between them. As DNA, the CDR3 is TGTGCCAGCAGCTCCTTCGGAGGGGGCAGGGAGCAGTACTTC. This gives the protein CASSSFGGGREQYF.

J is TRBJ2-2 and V is TRBV18; TRBD1 agrees at 8 bases. The junction had 8 bases not matched to a gene; V was cut back by 4 bases and J by 4 bases. The CDR3 covers 16 residues. Per the germline V gene, CDR1 is KGHSH and CDR2 is LQKENI. CDR3 loop: CASSHRGQEGTGELFF. DNA of the CDR3: TGTGCCAGCTCACACAGGGGACAGGAGGGCACCGGGGAGCTGTTTTTT.

CDR3 amino acids: CASSLLGTQYF. The CDR3, as DNA: TGTGCCAGCAGTCTTCTAGGTACGCAGTATTTT. This chain joins TRBV6-6 and TRBJ2-3; D ambiguous. There are 11 residues in the CDR3. Trimming cost V 5 bases and J 8 bases, with 8 bases left between them. CDR1 is MNHNY and CDR2 is SVGAGI in the germline V gene (reference sequence).

In this sample, this clone turned up once. The chain links TRBV5-1 to TRBJ1-1; 8 nucleotides align to TRBD1. With 4 bases clipped from V and 4 bases from J, the junction kept 6 bases outside the gene matches. CDR1 and CDR2 from the germline V gene are SGHRS and YFSETQ. CDR3 length: 14 amino acids. CDR3 nucleotide sequence: TGCGCCAGCAGCAGGACAGGGATCGGCACTGAAGCTTTCTTT. It specifies CASSRTGIGTEAFF.

The chain carries TRBV3-1 (or the pseudogene TRBV3-2) and TRBJ2-3; no clear D gene. In germline, CDR1 is LGHDT, CDR2 YNNKEL (reference sequence). This CDR3 region has 14 residues. V lost 1 base and J lost 8, with 13 bases in between. The CDR3 protein is CASSQGRTDGTQYF. CDR3 in DNA: TGTGCCAGCAGCCAAGGGCGCACAGATGGTACGCAGTATTTT.

CDR3 amino acids: CASSYSRVNNEQFF. In DNA, the CDR3 is TGTGCCAGCAGTTACTCGAGAGTAAACAATGAGCAGTTCTTC. The chain recombines TRBV6-5 with TRBJ2-1; D not certain. V gave up 0 bases and J gave up 5 bases, with 8 bases separating them. In germline, CDR1 is MNHEY, CDR2 SVGAGI. This CDR3 spans 14 amino acids.

The chain joins TRBV20-1 to TRBJ2-2; 8 bases are shared with TRBD1. Germline values: CDR1 DFQATT, CDR2 SNEGSKA (reference sequence). The CDR3 covers 13 residues. V lost 4 bases, J lost 4 bases, and 2 bases stayed unmatched. CDR3 DNA: TGCAGTGCTAATGACAGGGGCACCGGGGAGCTGTTTTTT. Translating gives CSANDRGTGELFF.

The gene calls are TRBV24-1 and TRBJ2-2; TRBD1 matches at 8 bases. V dropped 3 bases and J dropped 4; count of bases not matched to a gene: 9. CDR3 size: 17 residues. Germline-derived CDR1 and CDR2 are KGHDR and SFDVKD. The CDR3 region has the DNA TGTGCCACCAGTGATCCGGCAGGGGGCTCGGGCACCGGGGAGCTGTTTTTT. Amino acids: CATSDPAGGSGTGELFF.

The gene calls are TRBV9 and TRBJ2-5; TRBD2 agrees at 11 bases. Germline V gene data show CDR1 as SGDLS and CDR2 as YYNGEE. CDR3 length: 16 amino acids. Losses at the gene ends were 4 bases for V and 3 bases for J; bases not matched to a gene: 8. The CDR3: CASSTRPSGGKETQYF. Here the CDR3 DNA reads TGTGCCAGCAGCACCCGACCTAGCGGGGGGAAAGAGACCCAGTACTTC.

This clone was seen once. The chain couples TRBV5-1 to TRBJ2-7, with TRBD1 identical over 7 bases. The CDR3 has 12 amino acids. Trimming took 5 bases from V and 7 from J; bases not matched to a gene: 6. Germline V gene sequence: CDR1 SGHRS, CDR2 YFSETQ. The CDR3 loop reads CASRTGTEEQYF. CDR3 nucleotides: TGCGCCAGCAGGACCGGGACAGAAGAGCAGTACTTC.

This chain joins TRBV19 and TRBJ1-6; TRBD1 matches 9 bases. Germline V CDR1 and CDR2: LNHDA, SQIVND (reference sequence). V shed 5 bases and J 7 bases; nucleotides not matched to a gene: 6. This CDR3 region has 15 residues. The CDR3 is CASSPRTGDNSPLHF. Here the CDR3 DNA reads TGTGCCAGTAGTCCCCGGACAGGGGACAATTCACCCCTCCACTTT. Filled out from reference TRBV19 and TRBJ1-6, the complete variable domain reads DGGITQSPKYLFRKEGQNVTLSCEQNLNHDAMYWYRQDPGQGLRLIYYSQIVNDFQKGDIAEGYSVSREKKESFPLTVTSAQKNPTAFYLCASSPRTGDNSPLHFGNGTRLTVT.

The chain employs TRBV29-1 and TRBJ2-1; the match to TRBD2 covers 13 bases. With V trimmed by 6 bases and J by 0 bases, 11 bases remained unmatched. Germline V gene lookup returns CDR1 SQVTM and CDR2 ANQGSEA. The CDR3 covers 18 residues. The CDR3, as DNA: TGCAGCGTGGGGCCCGGACTAGCGGGGGCCAACTCCTACAATGAGCAGTTCTTC. Protein: CSVGPGLAGANSYNEQFF.

In DNA form, the CDR3 reads TGTGCCAGCGCTACCGGGACAGGGAACACCGGGGAGCTGTTTTTT. This sequence encodes CASATGTGNTGELFF. V usage is TRBV5-8 and J usage is TRBJ2-2, with 8 nucleotides matching TRBD1. CDR3 length: 15 residues. With V trimmed by 7 bases and J by 1 base, 6 bases remained unmatched. Germline V gene lookup returns CDR1 SGHTS and CDR2 YDEGEE.

This chain joins TRBV27 and TRBJ2-1; 8 bases are shared with TRBD2. CDR1 and CDR2 (germline): MNHEY, SMNVEV (reference sequence). V lost 8 bases, J lost 8 bases, and 26 bases stayed unmatched. This CDR3 contains 19 residues. The DNA for the CDR3 is TGTGCCAGCTCCTGGGCGGGACTAGGAAAACCCTTGAGGGGCGATGAGCAGTTCTTC. This encodes CASSWAGLGKPLRGDEQFF.

The V gene is TRBV30, the J gene TRBJ2-7, with 8 bases matching TRBD1. The CDR3 has 12 residues. J gave up 6 bases and V 1 base, and 2 bases lay outside the gene matches. Germline V gene data show CDR1 as GTSNPN and CDR2 as SVGIG (reference sequence). In DNA form, the CDR3 reads TGTGCCTGGAGTGGGACAGGGAGCGAGCAGTACTTC. Residues: CAWSGTGSEQYF.

This rearrangement joins TRBV3-1 (or the pseudogene TRBV3-2) to TRBJ1-1; 7 bases are shared with TRBD1. The V and J ends lost 1 base and 0 bases, in that order; junction bases with no gene match: 11. The CDR3 sequence is 18 residues long. The V gene's germline CDR1 is LGHDT and CDR2 YNNKEL (reference sequence). The CDR3 reads CASSQGGTVGGMNTEAFF. CDR3 coding DNA: TGTGCCAGCAGCCAAGGGGGGACAGTGGGTGGAATGAACACTGAAGCTTTCTTT.

The chain combines TRBV9 with TRBJ2-5; 8 bases agree with TRBD2. J was trimmed by 3 bases and V by 4 bases; bases with no gene match: 5. The CDR3 length is 14 residues. Germline lookup yields CDR1 SGDLS and CDR2 YYNGEE. In DNA form, the CDR3 reads TGTGCCAGCAGCCCCGGCGGGGGGAAAGAGACCCAGTACTTC. Amino acid sequence: CASSPGGGKETQYF.

This clone was seen a few times. V usage is TRBV4-2 and J usage is TRBJ2-5; D may be TRBD2 (5 bases). The CDR3 contains 13 residues. Germline assignment: CDR1 LGHNA and CDR2 YNFKEQ. V was clipped by 4 bases and J by 5 bases, with 11 bases between them. The CDR3 DNA reads TGTGCCAGCAGCCGCAGTAGCGAGGAGACCCAGTACTTC. It translates to CASSRSSEETQYF.

The chain links TRBV5-1 to TRBJ1-1, with D maybe TRBD1 (5 bases). The length of the CDR3 is 14 residues. In germline, CDR1 is SGHRS, CDR2 YFSETQ. Trimming pared 4 bases from V and 3 bases from J, leaving 13 bases between. The DNA for the CDR3 is TGCGCCAGCAGCCTTGGGGGGGATCACACTGAAGCTTTCTTT. Residues: CASSLGGDHTEAFF.

The chain carries TRBV2 and TRBJ2-7; perhaps TRBD1 as D (8 bases). Germline V CDR1 and CDR2: SNHLY, FYNNEI. Trimming removed 7 bases at V and 0 bases at J, with 19 bases between. The CDR3 is made up of 16 amino acids. The CDR3, as DNA: TGTGCCAGCACCTGGGGGGGGACAGGACGCTCCTACGAGCAGTACTTC. Amino acid sequence: CASTWGGTGRSYEQYF.

V is TRBV5-1 and J is TRBJ2-1, with 12 nucleotides matching TRBD2. The CDR3 runs 17 residues. The germline V gene has CDR1 SGHRS and CDR2 YFSETQ. The V segment lost 0 bases and the J segment 4 bases; nucleotides outside the gene matches: 5. This CDR3 reads CASSLEGLAGRYNEQFF. DNA for the CDR3: TGCGCCAGCAGCTTGGAAGGACTAGCGGGACGTTACAATGAGCAGTTCTTC.

The chain combines TRBV6-1 with TRBJ1-4; D unresolved. The V gene's germline CDR1 is MNHNS and CDR2 SASEGT. This CDR3 comprises 14 residues. Trimming shortened V by 2 bases and J by 8 bases, and 12 bases separated the two germline ends. The CDR3 loop reads CASSESSGQEKLFF. The CDR3 nucleotides read TGTGCCAGCAGTGAATCCAGCGGTCAGGAAAAACTGTTTTTT.

The chain uses TRBV10-3 and TRBJ1-5; TRBD1 matches at 7 bases. Germline-derived CDR1 and CDR2 are ENHRY and SYGVKD. V lost 2 bases and J lost 2; bases outside the gene matches: 0. The CDR3 is 14 residues long. In nucleotides, the CDR3 is TGTGCCATCAGTGAGGGGACAGGCAATCAGCCCCAGCATTTT. Its protein is CAISEGTGNQPQHF.

The chain is built from TRBV2 and TRBJ2-1; 9 bases match TRBD2. V lost 5 bases to trimming and J lost 7 bases; unmatched junction nucleotides: 15. The CDR3 has 17 residues. The germline V gene encodes CDR1 SNHLY and CDR2 FYNNEI. CDR3 DNA sequence: TGTGCCAGCAGTCAAGAATCTAGCGGGGCTTTGAGGAATGAGCAGTTCTTC. Its protein product is CASSQESSGALRNEQFF.